A single sample is the source of the 32 T cell receptor beta chains below, sequenced in a study of blood T cell repertoires in COVID-19. Sequencing used immunoSEQ multiplex PCR; TCRdb keeps in-frame clones, though not all of them. The repertoire includes fewer than 300,000 clones, about 89% of them detected once, and approximately 2.1% sits in the top ten. The sequencing input was peripheral blood. The receptors shown here come from a woman aged 30 to 39 with COVID-19, enrolled during active disease.

This chain connects TRBV28 to TRBJ1-5, with D tentatively TRBD1 (5 bases). With 3 bases removed from V and 3 bases from J, the gap between germline ends came to 21 bases. The germline CDR1 and CDR2 sequences are MDHEN and SYDVKM. This CDR3 contains 18 residues. In DNA, the CDR3 is TGTGCCAGCAGTTTTCCTACAGCCCCCGACAGATACAATCAGCCCCAGCATTTT. Amino acids: CASSFPTAPDRYNQPQHF.

The J gene is TRBJ2-2, the V gene TRBV2; possible D gene TRBD2, 5 bases. This CDR3 is built from 14 residues. The germline V gene encodes CDR1 SNHLY and CDR2 FYNNEI. Deletions cut 4 bases from V and 2 bases from J, with 8 bases between. CDR3 nucleotides: TGTGCCAGCAGTGTGGGGAGTAACACCGGGGAGCTGTTTTTT. Its protein is CASSVGSNTGELFF.

The CDR3 loop is CASSPLSETQYF. The CDR3 nucleotides are TGTGCCAGCAGCCCCCTGTCAGAGACCCAGTACTTC. The gene calls are TRBV2 and TRBJ2-5; no clear D. This CDR3 spans 12 amino acids. The germline V gene has CDR1 SNHLY and CDR2 FYNNEI. With 6 bases removed from V and 4 bases from J, the gap between germline ends came to 9 bases.

The chain couples TRBV6-5 to TRBJ2-5; TRBD2 agrees at 9 bases. There are 16 residues in the CDR3. V lost 2 bases to trimming and J lost 2 bases; unmatched junction nucleotides: 6. Germline CDR1 is MNHEY and CDR2 is SVGAGI. The CDR3 coding sequence is TGTGCCAGCAGTTACGGCCTAGCGGGAAGGCAAGAGACCCAGTACTTC. Translating it yields CASSYGLAGRQETQYF.

The CDR3 DNA follows: TGTGCCAGCACCCAGGGGGCCGAACAGCCCCAGCATTTT. Translation: CASTQGAEQPQHF. This rearrangement joins TRBV6-6 to TRBJ1-5, with TRBD1 matching 8 bases. V lost 7 bases and J lost 7; bases outside the gene matches: 6. This CDR3 spans 13 amino acids. Germline V gene data show CDR1 as MNHNY and CDR2 as SVGAGI (reference sequence).

The chain links TRBV19 to TRBJ2-2; 7 bases map to TRBD2. The ends lost 5 bases at V and 2 bases at J; junction bases unmatched: 2. CDR1 LNHDA and CDR2 SQIVND come from the germline V gene (reference sequence). This CDR3 is 14 amino acids long. The CDR3 DNA is TGTGCCAGTAGTCGCGGGAGAAACACCGGGGAGCTGTTTTTT. Its protein product is CASSRGRNTGELFF.

CDR3 protein: CASRSVTGLDTEAFF. The CDR3 nucleotides read TGTGCCAGCAGATCGGTGACAGGGTTGGACACTGAAGCTTTCTTT. J is TRBJ1-1 and V is TRBV6-5; 7 bases agree with TRBD1. Unmatched junction bases numbered 10, after V lost 6 bases and J lost 3 bases. This CDR3 is built from 15 residues. From germline, CDR1 is MNHEY and CDR2 SVGAGI.

The chain combines TRBV9 with TRBJ2-7; D is ambiguous. The CDR3 has 12 amino acids. Germline V lookup: CDR1 SGDLS, CDR2 YYNGEE. V lost 0 bases, J lost 5 bases, and 6 bases lay in between. The CDR3 nucleotides are TGTGCCAGCAGCGTAGGAGGCCACGAGCAGTACTTC. This gives the protein CASSVGGHEQYF.

The V call is TRBV10-3, the J call TRBJ2-1, with 8 positions matching TRBD2. This CDR3 contains 18 residues. V trimming: 10 bases; J trimming: 0 bases; junction bases outside the gene matches: 17. CDR1 is ENHRY, CDR2 SYGVKD, per germline. CDR3 loop: CATYSGTFETVSYNEQFF. The CDR3 region has the DNA TGTGCCACATATAGCGGGACATTCGAAACCGTCTCCTACAATGAGCAGTTCTTC.

The J gene is TRBJ1-1, the V gene TRBV7-9; D might be TRBD1 (6 bases). Germline CDR1 and CDR2: SEHNR and FQNEAQ (reference sequence). Trimming cost V 5 bases and J 4 bases, with 14 bases left between them. This CDR3 contains 14 residues. In DNA form, the CDR3 reads TGTGCCAGCAGCCTTCTCCCGGACAGCACTGAAGCTTTCTTT. Translated, it gives CASSLLPDSTEAFF.

The V and J genes are TRBV7-8 and TRBJ1-1; D is perhaps TRBD1 (5 bases). Germline V lookup: CDR1 SGHVS, CDR2 FQNEAQ. The V end lost 1 base, the J end lost 6 bases, and 15 bases lay between the germline ends. The CDR3 has 15 amino acids. CDR3 loop: CASSLDWQGMAEAFF. The CDR3 coding sequence is TGTGCCAGCAGCTTAGACTGGCAGGGAATGGCTGAAGCTTTCTTT.

This rearrangement joins TRBV28 to TRBJ1-4, with 7 positions matching TRBD1. Germline values: CDR1 MDHEN, CDR2 SYDVKM. The length of the CDR3 is 16 residues. V lost 3 bases, J lost 5 bases, and 9 bases stayed unmatched. The CDR3 loop is CASSLGVTGANEKLFF. CDR3 DNA sequence: TGTGCCAGCAGTTTGGGGGTCACAGGGGCAAATGAAAAACTGTTTTTT.

The chain joins TRBV19 to TRBJ2-3; D unresolved. Germline V gives CDR1 LNHDA, CDR2 SQIVND (reference sequence). This CDR3 is 10 amino acids long. Between the trimmed V and J ends, which lost 5 bases and 6 bases, there was a span of 3 bases. CDR3 in amino acids: CASSSDTQYF. DNA of the CDR3: TGTGCCAGTAGTTCTGATACGCAGTATTTT.

The chain carries TRBV6-5 and TRBJ2-2; 7 bases line up with TRBD1. The CDR3 loop spans 14 amino acids. Germline V CDR1 and CDR2: MNHEY, SVGAGI. With V trimmed by 6 bases and J by 3 bases, 4 bases remained unmatched. This chain's CDR3 is CASSLTGDTGELFF. For the CDR3, the DNA is TGTGCCAGCAGCCTTACAGGGGACACCGGGGAGCTGTTTTTT.

The chain carries TRBV9 and TRBJ1-1; TRBD1 is a possible D gene (5 bases). Germline V gene data show CDR1 as SGDLS and CDR2 as YYNGEE. The CDR3 is 14 amino acids. Trimming removed 4 bases at V and 4 bases at J, with 14 bases between. The CDR3 DNA follows: TGTGCCAGCAGCCCGAGCGGGGGGGGCACTGAAGCTTTCTTT. Protein product: CASSPSGGGTEAFF.

This clone was seen just once. This chain connects TRBV19 to TRBJ2-5, with 9 nucleotides matching TRBD2. The CDR3 is 16 residues long. The J segment lost 3 bases and the V segment lost 7 bases, leaving 12 bases of the junction unmatched. Per the germline V gene, CDR1 is LNHDA and CDR2 is SQIVND (reference sequence). CDR3 sequence: CASNPSGSGSEETQYF. The CDR3 DNA is TGTGCCAGTAACCCTTCGGGTAGCGGGAGCGAAGAGACCCAGTACTTC.

V is TRBV19 and J is TRBJ1-5; D unresolved. The CDR3 extends over 13 amino acids. The germline V gene has CDR1 LNHDA and CDR2 SQIVND (reference sequence). Between the trimmed V and J ends, which lost 4 bases and 5 bases, there was a span of 9 bases. The CDR3 DNA follows: TGTGCCAGTAGTACAGTGGTTGATCAGCCCCAGCATTTT. Translation gives CASSTVVDQPQHF.

The chain joins TRBV7-3 to TRBJ2-2, with 13 bases aligning to TRBD2. The CDR3 totals 16 residues. With 4 bases clipped from V and 4 bases from J, the junction kept 3 bases outside the gene matches. Germline V gives CDR1 SGHTA, CDR2 FQGTGA. The chain's CDR3 is CASSSGLAGATGELFF. Here the CDR3 DNA reads TGTGCCAGCAGCTCCGGACTAGCGGGAGCCACCGGGGAGCTGTTTTTT.

This clone was seen once. The V gene is TRBV6-1, the J gene TRBJ2-5; possibly TRBD2 for D (6 bases). The CDR3 extends over 16 amino acids. Germline V gene data show CDR1 as MNHNS and CDR2 as SASEGT. V was pared by 2 bases and J by 5 bases, with 18 bases between. DNA of the CDR3: TGTGCCAGCAGTGAACATACGGGGGAGGCTGGGGAGACCCAGTACTTC. Translation: CASSEHTGEAGETQYF.

The chain carries TRBV5-1 and TRBJ2-7; possible D gene TRBD1, 6 bases. There are 18 residues in the CDR3. V lost 4 bases to trimming and J lost 3 bases, with 26 bases between them. Germline values: CDR1 SGHRS, CDR2 YFSETQ. CDR3 loop: CASSKRGQGNAIYYEQYF. The CDR3 bases are TGCGCCAGCAGCAAGAGAGGGCAGGGGAATGCGATATACTACGAGCAGTACTTC.

V usage is TRBV30 and J usage is TRBJ2-1, with 7 bases identical to TRBD2. Per germline, CDR1 GTSNPN and CDR2 SVGIG (reference sequence). The CDR3 is 12 residues long. V lost 2 bases, J lost 8 bases, and 3 bases stayed unmatched. The CDR3 DNA sequence: TGTGCCTGGAGTCCTAGCGGCTATGAGCAGTTCTTC. Protein product: CAWSPSGYEQFF.

The rearrangement links TRBV9 to TRBJ2-3; possibly TRBD2 for D (6 bases). The germline V and J ends were trimmed by 0 bases and 2 bases, with 16 bases remaining between them. The CDR3 runs 17 residues. CDR1 SGDLS and CDR2 YYNGEE come from the germline V gene. The DNA of the CDR3 is TGTGCCAGCAGCGTAGGGGTTAAGGCTAGCGACACAGATACGCAGTATTTT. Amino acids: CASSVGVKASDTDTQYF.

The rearrangement uses TRBV11-2 and TRBJ2-2, with 13 bases lining up with TRBD2. Germline CDR1 SGHAT, CDR2 FQNNGV. V was clipped by 6 bases and J by 5 bases; unmatched bases: 6. The CDR3 has 16 amino acids. As DNA, the CDR3 is TGTGCCAGCAGGGTTGGGACTAGCGGGAAGACCGGGGAGCTGTTTTTT. Its translation is CASRVGTSGKTGELFF.

V gene TRBV5-1 combines with J gene TRBJ1-1; 10 nucleotides align to TRBD1. CDR3 size: 15 residues. Per germline, CDR1 SGHRS and CDR2 YFSETQ. The V gene end was trimmed by 3 bases and the J gene end by 1 base; junction bases not matched to a gene: 3. The CDR3 region has the DNA TGCGCCAGCAGCTGGGGGACAGGGGAGAACACTGAAGCTTTCTTT. Amino acids: CASSWGTGENTEAFF.

The rearrangement joins TRBV27 to TRBJ1-1; 9 positions agree with TRBD1. This CDR3 is 13 amino acids long. Germline trimming cut 6 bases from V and 2 bases from J; bases unmatched to any gene: 1. Germline-derived CDR1 and CDR2 are MNHEY and SMNVEV (reference sequence). The DNA for the CDR3 is TGTGCCAGCAGGGGACAGGGTAACACTGAAGCTTTCTTT. Its translation is CASRGQGNTEAFF.

The chain links TRBV10-1 to TRBJ2-1; 11 nucleotides line up with TRBD2. V lost 6 bases and J lost 6; bases outside the gene matches: 10. Per the germline V gene, CDR1 is WNHNN and CDR2 is SYGVQD (reference sequence). The CDR3 has 16 residues. The CDR3 reads CASSEGLAGAGNEQFF. In nucleotides, the CDR3 is TGCGCCAGCAGCGAAGGACTAGCGGGCGCCGGCAATGAGCAGTTCTTC.

The chain combines TRBV7-9 with TRBJ1-2, with 7 nucleotides matching TRBD1. Germline CDR1 is SEHNR and CDR2 is FQNEAQ (reference sequence). V lost 4 bases and J lost 7; bases outside the gene matches: 12. This CDR3 is built from 15 residues. As DNA, the CDR3 is TGTGCCAGCAGCTACCCTCGAGAAGGGGGCCCTGGCTACACCTTC. Translating it yields CASSYPREGGPGYTF. Full variable domain (rest looked up from reference TRBV7-9 and TRBJ1-2): DTGVSQNPRHKITKRGQNVTFRCDPISEHNRLYWYRQTLGQGPEFLTYFQNEAQLEKSRLLSDRFSAERPKGSFSTLEIQRTEQGDSAMYLCASSYPREGGPGYTFGSGTRLTVV.

This chain connects TRBV2 to TRBJ1-6; D remains unclear. The CDR3 totals 12 residues. The germline V and J ends were trimmed by 6 bases and 10 bases, with 10 bases remaining between them. Germline V gives CDR1 SNHLY, CDR2 FYNNEI. CDR3 DNA: TGTGCCAGCAGCTCCTATTGGTCACCCCTCCACTTT. It is translated as CASSSYWSPLHF.

The chain combines TRBV19 with TRBJ2-3; D perhaps matches TRBD1 (5 bases). The CDR3 spans 16 residues. Trimming removed 4 bases at V and 2 bases at J, with 16 bases between. CDR1 is LNHDA, CDR2 SQIVND, per germline (reference sequence). In nucleotides, the CDR3 is TGTGCCAGTAGTAGTTTAGGAGCAGGGTCCACAGATACGCAGTATTTT. It translates to CASSSLGAGSTDTQYF.

This clone was counted once. The chain carries TRBV28 and TRBJ1-5; possible D gene TRBD1, 5 bases. Trimming took 5 bases from V and 6 from J, leaving 14 bases between them. This CDR3 region has 14 residues. CDR1 and CDR2 (germline): MDHEN, SYDVKM. This chain's CDR3 is CASSLGHPSQPQHF. The CDR3 nucleotides are TGTGCCAGCAGTCTTGGACATCCTTCTCAGCCCCAGCATTTT.

This chain connects TRBV6-1 to TRBJ2-3, with 8 positions matching TRBD2. The CDR3 extends over 20 amino acids. V lost 0 bases, J lost 1 base, and 15 bases stayed unmatched. Germline V gene sequence: CDR1 MNHNS, CDR2 SASEGT. The CDR3 loop reads CASSEARQGLYSGGTDTQYF. The CDR3 nucleotides are TGTGCCAGCAGTGAAGCGCGGCAAGGTCTCTATAGCGGGGGCACAGATACGCAGTATTTT.

This clone has a handful of counts. The chain is built from TRBV3-1 (or the pseudogene TRBV3-2) and TRBJ2-5; D is possibly TRBD2 (5 bases). V lost 1 base, J lost 5 bases, and 11 bases lay in between. This CDR3 comprises 14 residues. Looked up from germline, CDR1 is LGHDT and CDR2 is YNNKEL (reference sequence). The CDR3 DNA reads as TGTGCCAGCAGCCAAGGTTGGGGAGCTGAGACCCAGTACTTC. Translated: CASSQGWGAETQYF.